These T cell receptor beta chains were read from a single sample in a study of cytomegalovirus exposure and HLA in healthy donors. TCRdb's table, derived via immunoSEQ multiplex PCR, lists solely in-frame clones and lacks some. The sample holds around 140,000 clones, approximately 85% seen once. Input material: PBMCs. All receptors derive from a woman aged 35 to 49 in good health and CMV-seronegative. The CDR3 runs from the conserved cysteine through the conserved F or W. Fields, in order: V gene, J gene, clone size, D gene, CDR3 protein, CDR3 DNA. D genes are given only for firm matches. Where a row states a size, it is once, few, many or the class of an expanded clone; other rows omit it.

v_gene: TRBV4-2; j_gene: TRBJ2-3; abundance: -; d_gene: TRBD2; CDR3aa: CASSQASGTTTDTQYF; CDR3nt: TGTGCCAGCAGCCAAGCTAGCGGGACCACCACAGATACGCAGTATTTT
v_gene: TRBV4-1; j_gene: TRBJ2-7; abundance: -; d_gene: -; CDR3aa: CASSQDLRGYEQYF; CDR3nt: TGCGCCAGCAGCCAAGATCTCAGGGGCTACGAGCAGTACTTC
v_gene: TRBV10-3; j_gene: TRBJ1-1; abundance: -; d_gene: TRBD1; CDR3aa: CAIKRGTGSASNTEAFF; CDR3nt: TGTGCCATCAAACGCGGGACAGGGTCGGCCTCGAACACTGAAGCTTTCTTT
v_gene: TRBV9; j_gene: TRBJ1-2; abundance: -; d_gene: -; CDR3aa: CASSAKGWGGGYTF; CDR3nt: TGTGCCAGCAGCGCGAAGGGGTGGGGGGGTGGCTACACCTTC
v_gene: TRBV7-2; j_gene: TRBJ2-7; abundance: -; d_gene: -; CDR3aa: CASSVRQLSYEQYF; CDR3nt: TGTGCCAGCAGCGTTCGACAGCTCTCCTACGAGCAGTACTTC
v_gene: TRBV11-3; j_gene: TRBJ2-3; abundance: -; d_gene: -; CDR3aa: CASSRAEDTQYF; CDR3nt: TGTGCCAGCAGCAGAGCGGAGGATACGCAGTATTTT
v_gene: TRBV6-6; j_gene: TRBJ2-7; abundance: many; d_gene: TRBD1; CDR3aa: CAASGQGLYEQYF; CDR3nt: TGTGCCGCCTCAGGACAGGGACTCTACGAGCAGTACTTC
v_gene: TRBV11-2; j_gene: TRBJ1-2; abundance: -; d_gene: TRBD1; CDR3aa: CASSLGQGVGGYTF; CDR3nt: TGTGCCAGCAGCTTGGGACAGGGTGTTGGTGGCTACACCTTC
v_gene: TRBV20-1; j_gene: TRBJ2-1; abundance: -; d_gene: -; CDR3aa: CSARVRAEQFF; CDR3nt: TGCAGTGCTAGAGTCAGGGCTGAGCAGTTCTTC
v_gene: TRBV7-9; j_gene: TRBJ1-4; abundance: -; d_gene: TRBD1; CDR3aa: CASSFGQGNEKLFF; CDR3nt: TGTGCCAGCAGCTTTGGACAGGGGAATGAAAAACTGTTTTTT
v_gene: TRBV5-8; j_gene: TRBJ2-3; abundance: -; d_gene: -; CDR3aa: CASSFITQYF; CDR3nt: TGTGCCAGCAGCTTTATTACGCAGTATTTT
v_gene: TRBV6-5; j_gene: TRBJ2-7; abundance: -; d_gene: TRBD1; CDR3aa: CASSYEPRTGRSKQYF; CDR3nt: TGTGCCAGCAGTTATGAACCGAGGACAGGGCGGAGTAAGCAGTACTTC
v_gene: TRBV5-4; j_gene: TRBJ2-5; abundance: -; d_gene: -; CDR3aa: CASSLEARPGETQYF; CDR3nt: TGTGCCAGCAGCTTGGAGGCAAGGCCGGGGGAGACCCAGTACTTC
v_gene: TRBV7-9; j_gene: TRBJ2-1; abundance: -; d_gene: TRBD2; CDR3aa: CASSLPPRISGSSGEQFF; CDR3nt: TGTGCCAGCAGCTTACCCCCGCGGATTAGCGGGAGCTCCGGGGAGCAGTTCTTC
v_gene: TRBV5-1; j_gene: TRBJ2-1; abundance: -; d_gene: -; CDR3aa: CASRLLANNEQFF; CDR3nt: TGCGCCAGCAGACTTCTAGCGAACAATGAGCAGTTCTTC
v_gene: TRBV15; j_gene: TRBJ2-3; abundance: once; d_gene: TRBD1; CDR3aa: CATSRDTGADTQYF; CDR3nt: TGTGCCACCAGCAGGGACACAGGGGCAGATACGCAGTATTTT
v_gene: TRBV19; j_gene: TRBJ2-7; abundance: -; d_gene: -; CDR3aa: CATGLSTYEQYF; CDR3nt: TGTGCCACGGGACTTTCTACCTACGAGCAGTACTTC
v_gene: TRBV7-9; j_gene: TRBJ2-1; abundance: -; d_gene: TRBD2; CDR3aa: CSSSVGLAGTDNEQFF; CDR3nt: TGTTCCAGCAGCGTGGGACTAGCGGGGACTGACAATGAGCAGTTCTTC
v_gene: TRBV5-1; j_gene: TRBJ2-3; abundance: -; d_gene: -; CDR3aa: CASSSGASDTQYF; CDR3nt: TGCGCCAGCAGTTCTGGAGCCTCAGATACGCAGTATTTT
v_gene: TRBV5-1; j_gene: TRBJ2-5; abundance: -; d_gene: TRBD1; CDR3aa: CASSLIGQGSGQETQYF; CDR3nt: TGCGCCAGCAGCTTGATTGGACAGGGATCGGGGCAAGAGACCCAGTACTTC
v_gene: TRBV5-1; j_gene: TRBJ2-1; abundance: -; d_gene: -; CDR3aa: CASSPDYYNEQFF; CDR3nt: TGCGCCAGCAGCCCGGACTACTACAATGAGCAGTTCTTC
v_gene: TRBV7-8; j_gene: TRBJ1-2; abundance: -; d_gene: -; CDR3aa: CASRQGLGGYGYTF; CDR3nt: TGTGCCAGCCGGCAGGGTCTCGGTGGATATGGCTACACCTTC
v_gene: TRBV7-8; j_gene: TRBJ1-1; abundance: -; d_gene: -; CDR3aa: CASSFGRIQYPNTEAFF; CDR3nt: TGTGCCAGCAGCTTTGGCAGAATTCAGTATCCGAACACTGAAGCTTTCTTT
v_gene: TRBV7-9; j_gene: TRBJ2-5; abundance: -; d_gene: TRBD2; CDR3aa: CSSTLAGGFETQYF; CDR3nt: TGTTCCAGCACACTAGCGGGAGGGTTTGAGACCCAGTACTTC
v_gene: TRBV5-4; j_gene: TRBJ1-2; abundance: -; d_gene: TRBD1; CDR3aa: CASSLATGGNYGYTF; CDR3nt: TGTGCCAGCAGCTTGGCCACAGGGGGAAACTATGGCTACACCTTC
v_gene: TRBV21-1; j_gene: TRBJ1-2; abundance: -; d_gene: -; CDR3aa: CASSKDGGRNGYTF; CDR3nt: TGTGCCAGCAGCAAAGACGGAGGGAGGAATGGCTACACCTTC
v_gene: TRBV30; j_gene: TRBJ2-5; abundance: -; d_gene: -; CDR3aa: CAWSVAGVIAQYF; CDR3nt: TGTGCCTGGAGTGTGGCAGGGGTAATAGCGCAGTACTTC
v_gene: TRBV6-6; j_gene: TRBJ2-1; abundance: -; d_gene: TRBD1; CDR3aa: CASTPPGQYNEQFF; CDR3nt: TGTGCCAGCACTCCTCCGGGACAGTACAATGAGCAGTTCTTC
v_gene: TRBV6-5; j_gene: TRBJ2-3; abundance: -; d_gene: TRBD2; CDR3aa: CASSTSGRGSDTQYF; CDR3nt: TGTGCCAGCAGTACGAGCGGGAGGGGGTCAGATACGCAGTATTTT
v_gene: TRBV27; j_gene: TRBJ1-2; abundance: -; d_gene: -; CDR3aa: CASSLTGNYGYTF; CDR3nt: TGTGCCAGCAGTTTAACAGGGAACTATGGCTACACCTTC
v_gene: TRBV10-1; j_gene: TRBJ1-1; abundance: -; d_gene: -; CDR3aa: CASSPGTGGEAFF; CDR3nt: TGCGCCAGCAGTCCCGGGACGGGAGGCGAAGCTTTCTTT
v_gene: TRBV6-1; j_gene: TRBJ2-7; abundance: -; d_gene: TRBD2; CDR3aa: CASSEGLAGNTYEQYF; CDR3nt: TGTGCCAGCAGTGAAGGACTAGCGGGAAATACCTACGAGCAGTACTTC
v_gene: TRBV9; j_gene: TRBJ2-7; abundance: few; d_gene: TRBD2; CDR3aa: CASSVDRLAGMYEQYF; CDR3nt: TGTGCCAGCAGCGTAGACCGACTAGCGGGAATGTACGAGCAGTACTTC
v_gene: TRBV2; j_gene: TRBJ2-5; abundance: -; d_gene: TRBD1; CDR3aa: CASKQGVEETQYF; CDR3nt: TGTGCCAGCAAACAGGGGGTTGAGGAGACCCAGTACTTC
v_gene: TRBV5-1; j_gene: TRBJ1-2; abundance: once; d_gene: -; CDR3aa: CASSWGQPRSNYGYTF; CDR3nt: TGCGCCAGCAGCTGGGGCCAGCCTCGAAGCAACTATGGCTACACCTTC
v_gene: TRBV5-1; j_gene: TRBJ2-5; abundance: -; d_gene: TRBD1; CDR3aa: CASSLGTVQETQYF; CDR3nt: TGCGCCAGCAGCCTCGGGACAGTACAAGAGACCCAGTACTTC
v_gene: TRBV4-3; j_gene: TRBJ1-1; abundance: -; d_gene: -; CDR3aa: CASSQVWGRANTEAFF; CDR3nt: TGCGCCAGCAGCCAAGTTTGGGGCAGGGCGAACACTGAAGCTTTCTTT
v_gene: TRBV6-1; j_gene: TRBJ2-3; abundance: -; d_gene: TRBD1; CDR3aa: CASSWDRSYTDTQYF; CDR3nt: TGTGCCAGCAGTTGGGACAGGAGCTACACAGATACGCAGTATTTT
v_gene: TRBV5-6; j_gene: TRBJ1-2; abundance: few; d_gene: -; CDR3aa: CASSWTSYGYTF; CDR3nt: TGTGCCAGCAGCTGGACATCCTATGGCTACACCTTC
v_gene: TRBV6-1; j_gene: TRBJ2-7; abundance: -; d_gene: TRBD2; CDR3aa: CASSFLAGVHEQYF; CDR3nt: TGTGCCAGCAGTTTCTTAGCGGGAGTCCACGAGCAGTACTTC
v_gene: TRBV28; j_gene: TRBJ1-5; abundance: -; d_gene: -; CDR3aa: CAGGHLSNQPQHF; CDR3nt: TGTGCCGGGGGACACCTCAGCAATCAGCCCCAGCATTTT
v_gene: TRBV6-5; j_gene: TRBJ2-7; abundance: -; d_gene: -; CDR3aa: CASRIRLDSYEQYF; CDR3nt: TGTGCCAGCAGGATAAGACTGGACTCCTACGAGCAGTACTTC
v_gene: TRBV7-2; j_gene: TRBJ2-1; abundance: -; d_gene: TRBD2; CDR3aa: CASGAGEGNEQFF; CDR3nt: TGTGCCAGCGGAGCGGGAGAGGGCAATGAGCAGTTCTTC
v_gene: TRBV4-2; j_gene: TRBJ2-7; abundance: -; d_gene: TRBD2; CDR3aa: CASSQVDGRAPYEQYF; CDR3nt: TGTGCCAGCAGCCAAGTGGACGGGAGGGCCCCCTACGAGCAGTACTTC
v_gene: TRBV6-7; j_gene: TRBJ2-1; abundance: -; d_gene: TRBD1; CDR3aa: CASSRNRGNEQFF; CDR3nt: TGTGCCAGCAGTAGGAACAGGGGCAATGAGCAGTTCTTC
v_gene: TRBV6-5; j_gene: TRBJ1-4; abundance: -; d_gene: TRBD1; CDR3aa: CASSPNRGQDEKPFF; CDR3nt: TGTGCCAGCAGTCCTAACAGGGGGCAGGATGAAAAACCGTTTTTT
v_gene: TRBV7-2; j_gene: TRBJ2-7; abundance: -; d_gene: TRBD2; CDR3aa: CASSLGLARAYEQYF; CDR3nt: TGTGCCAGCAGCTTAGGACTAGCCAGGGCCTACGAGCAGTACTTC
v_gene: TRBV7-9; j_gene: TRBJ2-1; abundance: -; d_gene: TRBD2; CDR3aa: CASRLILRGDGYNEQFF; CDR3nt: TGTGCCAGCAGGCTGATCCTCCGGGGGGACGGTTACAATGAGCAGTTCTTC
v_gene: TRBV23-1; j_gene: TRBJ2-3; abundance: -; d_gene: TRBD1; CDR3aa: CASNTTLPGQPSRGTQYF; CDR3nt: TGCGCCAGCAACACTACACTCCCGGGACAGCCGTCCCGGGGTACGCAGTATTTT
v_gene: TRBV19; j_gene: TRBJ1-1; abundance: -; d_gene: -; CDR3aa: CASSIMEGSRTEAFF; CDR3nt: TGTGCCAGTAGTATTATGGAGGGGTCCCGGACTGAAGCTTTCTTT
v_gene: TRBV30; j_gene: TRBJ2-1; abundance: -; d_gene: TRBD2; CDR3aa: CAWATLLAGGYNEQFF; CDR3nt: TGTGCCTGGGCAACCCTTCTAGCGGGAGGGTACAATGAGCAGTTCTTC
v_gene: TRBV18; j_gene: TRBJ1-1; abundance: -; d_gene: TRBD1; CDR3aa: CASSTDRAGSLGTEAFF; CDR3nt: TGTGCCAGCTCAACCGACAGGGCCGGATCGCTGGGCACTGAAGCTTTCTTT
v_gene: TRBV9; j_gene: TRBJ1-2; abundance: -; d_gene: -; CDR3aa: CASSAELYGYTF; CDR3nt: TGTGCCAGCAGCGCGGAACTATATGGCTACACCTTC
v_gene: TRBV30; j_gene: TRBJ1-3; abundance: -; d_gene: -; CDR3aa: CAWSQTGSGNTIYF; CDR3nt: TGTGCCTGGAGTCAGACGGGGTCTGGAAACACCATATATTTT